Each of the 20 T cell receptor beta chains below was sequenced from the same sample in a study of response to subunit inactivated influenza vaccine. TCRdb redid the calling of the RT-PCR reads with MiXCR, one entry per CDR3 protein. This table holds some 600,000 distinct CDR3 sequences, about 14% found once. The sequencing here drew on PBMCs from blood, taken 14 to 15 days before vaccination. The source of these receptors is a man between 50 and 59 years old who received an inactivated influenza vaccine.

This clonotype was recorded a few times. This chain uses TRBV28 with TRBJ2-7; perhaps D is TRBD1 or TRBD2 (5 bases each). The CDR3 consists of 16 residues. Germline CDR1 is MDHEN and CDR2 is SYDVKM. The germline V and J ends were trimmed by 4 bases and 2 bases, with 18 bases remaining between them. CDR3: CASSSPTAGTTYEQYF. In DNA, the CDR3 is TGTGCCAGCAGTTCTCCAACGGCCGGGACCACCTACGAGCAGTACTTC. The whole variable domain, filled in from reference TRBV28 and TRBJ2-7, reads DVKVTQSSRYLVKRTGEKVFLECVQDMDHENMFWYRQDPGLGLRLIYFSYDVKMKEKGDIPEGYSVSREKKERFSLILESASTNQTSMYLCASSSPTAGTTYEQYFGPGTRLTVT.

This clonotype was seen a handful of times. This chain joins TRBV28 and TRBJ2-4; 9 bases agree with TRBD1. This CDR3 comprises 15 residues. Trimming removed 4 bases from V and 2 bases from J; junction bases left unmatched: 3. Germline V gives CDR1 MDHEN, CDR2 SYDVKM. CDR3 region: CASSSQGAPKNIQYF. Here the CDR3 DNA reads TGTGCCAGCAGTTCACAGGGGGCGCCCAAAAACATTCAGTACTTC.

V usage is TRBV19 and J usage is TRBJ2-7; TRBD2 agrees at 7 bases. CDR1 is LNHDA, CDR2 SQIVND, per germline (reference sequence). CDR3 length: 15 amino acids. V lost 5 bases and J lost 1; bases outside the gene matches: 8. CDR3 nucleotide sequence: TGTGCCAGTAGTGCGGGACTAAGCCATTCCTACGAGCAGTACTTC. It codes for CASSAGLSHSYEQYF.

The V gene is TRBV10-3, the J gene TRBJ2-2; 7 positions agree with TRBD1. The germline V gene encodes CDR1 ENHRY and CDR2 SYGVKD. V was clipped by 3 bases and J by 0 bases; unmatched bases: 13. CDR3 size: 19 residues. The CDR3 DNA is TGTGCCATCAGTGACCGCGTCCCGGGACAGTCGGCGAACACCGGGGAGCTGTTTTTT. This translates into CAISDRVPGQSANTGELFF.

This clonotype has a handful of counts. V is TRBV6-1 and J is TRBJ2-1, with D tentatively TRBD1 (6 bases). Trimming took 5 bases from V and 9 from J, leaving 17 bases between them. CDR1 is MNHNS, CDR2 SASEGT, per germline. The CDR3 runs 14 residues. The CDR3 DNA sequence: TGTGCCAGCAGTCAAGTAGTCAGGGGTCGTGAGCAGTTCTTC. Residues: CASSQVVRGREQFF.

The chain carries TRBV20-1 and TRBJ1-5; D is possibly TRBD1 (6 bases). The CDR3 totals 14 residues. Germline values: CDR1 DFQATT, CDR2 SNEGSKA (reference sequence). Trimming took off 6 bases at V and 0 bases at J, with 12 bases between the two ends. CDR3 sequence (DNA): TGCAGTGCCCCAGGGGAATATAGCAATCAGCCCCAGCATTTT. Translated: CSAPGEYSNQPQHF.

The rearrangement links TRBV7-6 to TRBJ2-5, with 9 bases aligning to TRBD2. Germline assignment: CDR1 SGHVS and CDR2 FNYEAQ. This CDR3 is built from 18 residues. J was trimmed by 1 base and V by 2 bases; bases with no gene match: 11. CDR3 coding DNA: TGTGCCAGCAGCTTACCCCGGGGAACTAGCGGGCCCCAAGAGACCCAGTACTTC. Protein product: CASSLPRGTSGPQETQYF.

This clonotype has only a few counts. The chain recombines TRBV18 with TRBJ1-5, with 7 bases fitting TRBD1. This CDR3 is built from 14 residues. Trimming cost V 6 bases and J 7 bases; bases outside gene matches: 9. From germline, CDR1 is KGHSH and CDR2 LQKENI. CDR3 in amino acids: CASSKGQLDQPQHF. Here the CDR3 DNA reads TGTGCCAGCTCGAAGGGACAGCTCGACCAGCCCCAGCATTTT.

V gene TRBV5-5 combines with J gene TRBJ2-5; D might be TRBD1 (6 bases). This CDR3 has 16 amino acids. Trimming stripped 6 bases from V and 3 bases from J, with 21 bases between. Germline CDR1 is SGHKS and CDR2 is YYEKEE (reference sequence). The CDR3 spells CASNLNQGRGEETQYF. CDR3 in DNA: TGTGCCAGCAACCTCAACCAGGGGAGAGGGGAAGAGACCCAGTACTTC.

This clonotype was recorded at least ten times. The chain is built from TRBV5-1 and TRBJ2-3, with 9 nucleotides matching TRBD1. With V trimmed by 7 bases and J by 6 bases, 6 bases remained unmatched. The CDR3 has 13 amino acids. Germline CDR1 SGHRS, CDR2 YFSETQ. The CDR3 nucleotides read TGCGCCAGCCTGGGACAGGGATCCGATACGCAGTATTTT. Amino acid sequence: CASLGQGSDTQYF.

This clonotype was observed many times. In DNA form, the CDR3 reads TGTGCCAGCAGTCTGTACTCGGGACGGAGATACAATGAGCAGTTCTTC. Translating gives CASSLYSGRRYNEQFF. This chain uses TRBV27 with TRBJ2-1; D might be TRBD1 or TRBD2, each matching 5 bases. Looked up from germline, CDR1 is MNHEY and CDR2 is SMNVEV (reference sequence). This CDR3 contains 16 residues. Trimming took 5 bases from V and 4 from J, leaving 18 bases between them.

The rearrangement joins TRBV5-1 to TRBJ2-7; D uncertain. CDR3 length: 14 residues. Germline-derived CDR1 and CDR2 are SGHRS and YFSETQ. V was cut by 2 bases and J by 2 bases, with 11 bases left in between. This CDR3 reads CASSFDTTTYEQYF. CDR3 in DNA: TGCGCCAGCAGCTTTGATACCACCACCTACGAGCAGTACTTC. Combining the CDR3 with reference TRBV5-1 and TRBJ2-7 gives the whole variable domain KAGVTQTPRYLIKTRGQQVTLSCSPISGHRSVSWYQQTPGQGLQFLFEYFSETQRNKGNFPGRFSGRQFSNSRSEMNVSTLELGDSALYLCASSFDTTTYEQYFGPGTRLTVT.

This clonotype was observed a few times. This chain uses TRBV29-1 with TRBJ2-1, with TRBD1 matching 10 bases. The junction had 6 bases not matched to a gene; V was cut back by 6 bases and J by 7 bases. The CDR3 contains 13 residues. Germline assignment: CDR1 SQVTM and CDR2 ANQGSEA. This CDR3 reads CSVVDRGPNEQFF. CDR3 nucleotide sequence: TGCAGCGTCGTTGACAGGGGGCCTAATGAGCAGTTCTTC.

Ten or more counts support this clonotype. The V gene is TRBV4-3, the J gene TRBJ2-2, with no clear D. Germline-derived CDR1 and CDR2 are LGHNA and YSLEER. The CDR3 is 15 amino acids. Trimming took 0 bases from V and 1 from J, leaving 6 bases between them. In nucleotides, the CDR3 is TGCGCCAGCAGCCAAGACCCCGGGAACACCGGGGAGCTGTTTTTT. Its translation is CASSQDPGNTGELFF.

The chain is built from TRBV7-9 and TRBJ2-7; D uncertain. The CDR3 is 14 residues long. CDR1 and CDR2 from the germline V gene are SEHNR and FQNEAQ (reference sequence). Deletions cut 1 base from V and 6 bases from J, with 13 bases between. CDR3 sequence reads: CASSLVGRPFEQYF. In nucleotides, the CDR3 is TGTGCCAGCAGCTTAGTAGGCAGGCCTTTCGAGCAGTACTTC.

V usage is TRBV6-5 and J usage is TRBJ2-2; 8 bases fit TRBD2. J gave up 5 bases and V 3 bases, and 2 bases lay outside the gene matches. From germline, CDR1 is MNHEY and CDR2 SVGAGI. This CDR3 has 14 amino acids. The CDR3 nucleotides read TGTGCCAGCAGTTATACTAGCGGTACCGGGGAGCTGTTTTTT. Its translation is CASSYTSGTGELFF.

The J gene is TRBJ2-3, the V gene TRBV20-1, with 9 bases that match TRBD2. V shed 2 bases and J 1 base; nucleotides not matched to a gene: 10. Germline V lookup: CDR1 DFQATT, CDR2 SNEGSKA (reference sequence). The CDR3 is 17 amino acids. The CDR3, as DNA: TGCAGTGCTAGAAGTAGCGGGAGTCGCGGGGGCACAGATACGCAGTATTTT. Its translation is CSARSSGSRGGTDTQYF.

V is TRBV12-3 or TRBV12-4 and J is TRBJ2-2, with D possibly matching TRBD1 (6 bases). Deletions cut 7 bases from V and 4 bases from J, with 13 bases between. CDR3 length equals 14 residues. The CDR3 coding sequence is TGTGCCAGCACGTTGGGGGCCGGCACCGGGGAGCTGTTTTTT. It specifies CASTLGAGTGELFF.

V usage is TRBV9 and J usage is TRBJ2-7; perhaps TRBD2 as D (5 bases). The V gene lost 0 bases and the J gene lost 0 bases, with 10 bases spanning the gap. The CDR3 is 15 residues long. The V gene's germline CDR1 is SGDLS and CDR2 YYNGEE. CDR3 nucleotide sequence: TGTGCCAGCAGCGTAGGCCGTGGGAGCTCCTACGAGCAGTACTTC. As protein: CASSVGRGSSYEQYF.

The rearrangement links TRBV5-6 to TRBJ1-2; the D gene is possibly TRBD1 (6 bases). Between the trimmed V and J ends, which lost 5 bases and 2 bases, there was a span of 13 bases. Germline CDR1 is SGHDT and CDR2 is YYEEEE. The CDR3 extends over 14 amino acids. The CDR3 bases are TGTGCCAGCAGGTACAGGGAGGGGAACTATGGCTACACCTTC. Its translation is CASRYREGNYGYTF.